The sequence of this T cell receptor beta chain was determined in a study of T cell changes during pregnancy in multiple sclerosis. The CDR3 runs to 18 residues. Germline CDR1 is SQVTM and CDR2 is ANQGSEA. V shed 3 bases and J shed 2 bases, with 26 bases lying between them. Repertoires were generated with immunoSEQ multiplex PCR, while TCRdb's copy carries only in-frame clones and drops some. The sample has over 35,000 clones; around 93% are singletons. This clone occurred once. The sequenced sample was CD8+ T cells from peripheral blood mononuclear cells, obtained in the third trimester of pregnancy. The source is a female donor with multiple sclerosis, enrolled in a pregnancy study. This chain connects TRBV29-1 to TRBJ2-7; D not certain. The DNA of the CDR3 is TGCAGCGTTGAGTCCAGAAGGAGCGCTTCAACTTCCCCCTACGAGCAGTACTTC. Translated, it gives CSVESRRSASTSPYEQYF.